This TCR beta chain was found in a study of beta chain features in type 1 diabetes. General observations from the study: PCR, the amplification step, might favor shorter templates, equally in patients and controls. Insertions were fewer and deletions more numerous at VDJ junctions in type 1 diabetes patients. Researchers report that Type 1 diabetes patients had moderately but significantly shorter TCRB CDR3s across all four CD4+ subsets.

Cells sorted by CD45RO/CCR7/CD25/CD127/CD95/CD27 comprised CD4+ naive, central memory, regulatory and stem cell-like memory cells. Sorted populations all exceeded 95% purity. Sequencing targeted expressed TCRB transcripts, as all isolated RNA had been reverse transcribed. TCRdb keeps only in-frame clones here, not all; method: immunoSEQ multiplex PCR. The repertoire has 250,000 to 300,000 clones, approximately 25% of them found once; the top ten carry more than 0.009%. This clone was seen more than once but under ten times. The antigen remains undetermined. One end of the junction varies from germline; a read error may be responsible. Looked up from germline, CDR1 is LNHNV and CDR2 is YYDKDF (reference sequence). This CDR3 is built from 13 residues.

The TCR comes from a woman aged 25 to 39 with type 1 diabetes. The sample was naive CD4+ T cells from blood. The V call is TRBV15, the J call TRBJ2-1; TRBD1 agrees at 8 bases. CDR3 region: CATSRDDRQGAVF. The CDR3 DNA follows: TGTGCCACCAGCAGAGATGATCGGCAGGGGGCTGTCTTC.